A selection of T cell receptor beta chains follows, all from one sample in a study of CD8+ T cells in alopecia areata. Assay: immunoSEQ multiplex PCR; the TCRdb copy retains only in-frame clones and omits some. The sample contains over 200,000 clones, about three fifths of which appear only once. Sequenced here: CD4+ T cells sorted from blood, sampled at week 0. The receptors stem from a human donor with alopecia areata. Both conserved end residues are part of each CDR3. The D gene is left open where the match is weak. Part of the rows lack a size; the others show once, few, many or a class for expanded clones.

V gene	clone size	J gene	D gene	CDR3 length	CDR3 DNA	CDR3 protein
TRBV7-6	few	TRBJ2-5	-	12	TGTGCCAGCAGCCCCGGGGGTGATACCCAGTACTTC	CASSPGGDTQYF
TRBV9	-	TRBJ1-4	-	17	TGTGCCAGCAGCGTTAACCCTCACCAGGGTGGTAACGAAAAACTGTTTTTT	CASSVNPHQGGNEKLFF
TRBV13	-	TRBJ2-4	TRBD2	16	TGTGCCAGCAGCAAACTAGCGGGAATGTCCAAAAACATTCAGTACTTC	CASSKLAGMSKNIQYF
TRBV2	-	TRBJ2-3	-	14	TGTGCCAGCAACAGGGTCGGGAGCACAGATACGCAGTATTTT	CASNRVGSTDTQYF
TRBV29-1	-	TRBJ1-1	-	12	TGCAGCGTTGGTAAACAGAACACTGAAGCTTTCTTT	CSVGKQNTEAFF
TRBV27	-	TRBJ1-1	-	15	TGTGCCAGCAGCCCCTACAGGATAATGAACACTGAAGCTTTCTTT	CASSPYRIMNTEAFF
TRBV9	-	TRBJ1-1	TRBD1	16	TGTGCCAGCAGCGGACGACAGGGGGACATGAACACTGAAGCTTTCTTT	CASSGRQGDMNTEAFF
TRBV30	few	TRBJ2-1	-	12	TGTGCCTGGAGGGAAACTAGCAATGAGCAGTTCTTC	CAWRETSNEQFF
TRBV23-1	once	TRBJ1-5	-	18	TGCGCCAGCAGTCAATCCGCCGGGGGGAGGGATAGCAATCAGCCCCAGCATTTT	CASSQSAGGRDSNQPQHF
TRBV7-2	-	TRBJ2-5	-	14	TGTGCCAGCAGCTTAGCGGGCCAGGAAGAGACCCAGTACTTC	CASSLAGQEETQYF
TRBV15	once	TRBJ2-7	TRBD2	15	TGTGCCACCAGCAGAGAAGGCGGGAGTCACTACGAGCAGTACTTC	CATSREGGSHYEQYF
TRBV20-1	few	TRBJ2-7	-	11	TGCAGTGCTAGAGTTGCGGACGAGCAGTACTTC	CSARVADEQYF
TRBV28	-	TRBJ1-2	TRBD1	16	TGTGCCAGCAGTACCACCGGGACAGGGGGTGGCTATGGCTACACCTTC	CASSTTGTGGGYGYTF
TRBV9	-	TRBJ1-2	-	13	TGTGCCAGCAGCGTAGACCACAGAGGAGGCTACACCTTC	CASSVDHRGGYTF
TRBV11-2	-	TRBJ2-1	-	12	TGTGCCAGCAGCCCCGGGCCGGGATCGCAGTTCTTC	CASSPGPGSQFF
TRBV6-5	-	TRBJ1-1	-	11	TGTGCCAGCACCCTGGGCACTGAAGCTTTCTTT	CASTLGTEAFF
TRBV25-1	-	TRBJ1-2	-	12	TGTGCCAGCAGTGAATCCATCTATGGCTACACCTTC	CASSESIYGYTF
TRBV4-1	-	TRBJ1-1	-	15	TGCGCCAGCAGCCAACCCGACAGATTGAACACTGAAGCTTTCTTT	CASSQPDRLNTEAFF
TRBV30	-	TRBJ2-5	-	11	TGTGCCTGGAGTGTAGTTCAGACCCAGTACTTC	CAWSVVQTQYF
TRBV7-9	many	TRBJ2-7	-	12	TGTGCCAGCAGCTTAGTCCCGTACGAGCAGTACTTC	CASSLVPYEQYF
TRBV4-2	-	TRBJ1-1	-	13	TGTGCCAGCAGCCAAGCGTCTACAGCCGAAGCTTTCTTT	CASSQASTAEAFF
TRBV29-1	once	TRBJ2-2	-	11	TGCAGCGGGGGGAACACCGGGGAGCTGTTTTTT	CSGGNTGELFF
TRBV30	few	TRBJ2-7	TRBD1	14	TGTGCCTGGAGTGGAGGGACAGGGGTATACGAGCAGTACTTC	CAWSGGTGVYEQYF
TRBV19	-	TRBJ2-6	-	16	TGTGCCAGTAGTATATCCCGGACCTCCGGGGCCAACGTCCTGACTTTC	CASSISRTSGANVLTF
TRBV30	-	TRBJ1-3	-	12	TGTGCCTGGACAGGGAATGGAAACACCATATATTTT	CAWTGNGNTIYF
TRBV2	few	TRBJ2-3	-	13	TGTGCCAGCAGTGATCGGACCACAGATACGCAGTATTTT	CASSDRTTDTQYF
TRBV30	-	TRBJ1-1	-	13	TGTGCCTGGAGTGTGCGGCTGAACACTGAAGCTTTCTTT	CAWSVRLNTEAFF
TRBV30	-	TRBJ2-7	TRBD1	14	TGTGCTACTGGTACGACAGGGAGTTCCTACGAGCAGTACTTC	CATGTTGSSYEQYF
TRBV15	once	TRBJ2-7	-	16	TGTGCCACCAGCAGAGATCCAGGCGGGACAGCCTACGAGCAGTACTTC	CATSRDPGGTAYEQYF
TRBV14	-	TRBJ1-2	TRBD1	13	TGTGCCAGCAGCCCGGGACAGGGTTATGGCTACACCTTC	CASSPGQGYGYTF
TRBV2	-	TRBJ2-1	-	13	TGTGCCAGCAGTGCACCGTCCTACAATGAGCAGTTCTTC	CASSAPSYNEQFF
TRBV30	once	TRBJ2-1	-	13	TGTGCCTGGAGTGTTGGACAGTACAATGAGCAGTTCTTC	CAWSVGQYNEQFF
TRBV14	few	TRBJ2-3	-	16	TGTGCCAGCAGCTTGGGTTACGGACTTCTCACAGATACGCAGTATTTT	CASSLGYGLLTDTQYF
TRBV7-2	few	TRBJ1-2	-	10	TGTGCCAGCAAGCTTGTGTCTTACACCTTC	CASKLVSYTF
TRBV5-1	-	TRBJ2-5	-	14	TGCGCCAGCAGCGAAGAGGACAGACAAGAGACCCAGTACTTC	CASSEEDRQETQYF
TRBV29-1	-	TRBJ2-3	TRBD2	16	TGCAGCGTTGGTCGTCTAGCGGGGGCCTCCACAGATACGCAGTATTTT	CSVGRLAGASTDTQYF
TRBV9	few	TRBJ1-2	-	13	TGTGCCAGCAGCGTAGACAACGTCGGAGCCTACACCTTC	CASSVDNVGAYTF
TRBV29-1	-	TRBJ1-1	TRBD1	13	TGCAGCGCCGGAGGACAGGGAAGACTAGAAGCTTTCTTT	CSAGGQGRLEAFF
TRBV7-9	-	TRBJ1-1	-	13	TGTGCCAGCAGCGATCGATATAAGGGTGAAGCTTTCTTT	CASSDRYKGEAFF
TRBV6-5	-	TRBJ1-1	-	16	TGTGCCAGCAGTTACTCACCCCGGTCCCCGGGGACTGAAGCTTTCTTT	CASSYSPRSPGTEAFF
TRBV13	-	TRBJ2-3	-	13	TGTGCCAGCAGCTTGGGGGGACGAGATACGCAGTATTTT	CASSLGGRDTQYF
TRBV4-2	-	TRBJ1-1	-	14	TGTGCCAGCAGCCAAGGTCAGGGGAACACTGAAGCTTTCTTT	CASSQGQGNTEAFF
TRBV30	-	TRBJ2-7	-	13	TGTGCCTGGAGCCCAGGGGCCCCCTACGAGCAGTACTTC	CAWSPGAPYEQYF
TRBV4-1	-	TRBJ2-5	-	13	TGCGCCAGCAGCCAAGGTATCAGAGAGACCCAGTACTTC	CASSQGIRETQYF
TRBV10-3	-	TRBJ2-3	TRBD1	15	TGTGCCACCAGCCCCGGACAGGCGAGCACAGATACGCAGTATTTT	CATSPGQASTDTQYF
TRBV11-2	-	TRBJ2-7	-	17	TGTGCCAGCAGCTCTCTACTTTCGTCGACAGGGAGGTACGAGCAGTACTTC	CASSSLLSSTGRYEQYF
TRBV5-4	few	TRBJ2-7	TRBD1	14	TGTGCCAGCAGCTTGGGTACAGGGGGCTACGAGCAGTACTTC	CASSLGTGGYEQYF
TRBV25-1	-	TRBJ1-1	-	14	TGTGCCAGCAGTGGGCCAGTGGTTGTAACTGAAGCTTTCTTT	CASSGPVVVTEAFF
TRBV4-1	few	TRBJ2-2	-	15	TGCGCCAGCAGCCAGGTTCGGGAGTTTAACGGGGAGCTGTTTTTT	CASSQVREFNGELFF